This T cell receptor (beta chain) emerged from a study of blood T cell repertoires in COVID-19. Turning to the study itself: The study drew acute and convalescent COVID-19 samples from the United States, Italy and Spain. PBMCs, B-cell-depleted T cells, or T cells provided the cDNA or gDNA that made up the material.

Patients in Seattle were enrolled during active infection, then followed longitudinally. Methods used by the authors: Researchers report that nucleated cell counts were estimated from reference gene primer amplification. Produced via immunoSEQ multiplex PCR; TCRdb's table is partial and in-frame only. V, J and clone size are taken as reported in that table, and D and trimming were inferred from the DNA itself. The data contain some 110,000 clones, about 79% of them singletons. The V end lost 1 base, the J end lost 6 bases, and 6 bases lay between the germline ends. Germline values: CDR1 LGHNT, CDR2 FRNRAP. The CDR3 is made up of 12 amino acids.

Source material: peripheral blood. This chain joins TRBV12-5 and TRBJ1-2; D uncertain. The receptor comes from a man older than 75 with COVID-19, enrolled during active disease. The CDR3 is CASGLALNGYTF. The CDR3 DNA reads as TGTGCTAGTGGTTTGGCCCTTAATGGCTACACCTTC.